Shown below are 21 T cell receptor beta chains from a single sample sequenced in a study of blood T cell repertoires in COVID-19. Profiled with immunoSEQ multiplex PCR; TCRdb holds only in-frame clones, not every one. The table shows roughly 68,000 clones, with 90% occurring only once. Sequencing was performed on peripheral blood. Receptors were obtained from a man in his forties or fifties with COVID-19, enrolled during active disease.

This rearrangement joins TRBV6-6 to TRBJ1-5; 9 nucleotides line up with TRBD1. This CDR3 comprises 15 residues. Germline V gene data show CDR1 as MNHNY and CDR2 as SVGAGI (reference sequence). V lost 5 bases, J lost 5 bases, and 7 bases stayed unmatched. The CDR3 loop is CASSGTGGSDQPQHF. CDR3 nucleotides: TGTGCCAGCAGTGGCACAGGGGGCTCTGATCAGCCCCAGCATTTT.

This rearrangement joins TRBV11-2 to TRBJ1-6; D is unresolved. This CDR3 has 15 residues. The germline V gene encodes CDR1 SGHAT and CDR2 FQNNGV. V lost 5 bases and J lost 7, with 15 bases in between. CDR3 nucleotides: TGTGCCAGCAGCCCTCTCCGGGGAGCGAATTCACCCCTCCACTTT. Translated: CASSPLRGANSPLHF. Variable domain in full (rest from reference TRBV11-2 and TRBJ1-6): EAGVAQSPRYKIIEKRQSVAFWCNPISGHATLYWYQQILGQGPKLLIQFQNNGVVDDSQLPKDRFSAERLKGVDSTLKIQPAKLEDSAVYLCASSPLRGANSPLHFGNGTRLTVT.

This chain uses TRBV11-3 with TRBJ2-1; no reliable D call. Trimming took off 3 bases at V and 0 bases at J, with 6 bases between the two ends. The CDR3 loop spans 14 amino acids. Germline V lookup: CDR1 SGHNT, CDR2 YENEEA. The CDR3 DNA follows: TGTGCCAGCAGCTTGTTAAACTCCTACAATGAGCAGTTCTTC. Residues: CASSLLNSYNEQFF.

This clone was seen just once. A much larger clonotype is one base distant, so this may be a read error. The V gene is TRBV12-3 or TRBV12-4, the J gene TRBJ1-1; D might be TRBD1 (5 bases). CDR3 size: 13 residues. V dropped 2 bases and J dropped 2 bases, with 6 bases sitting between them. The CDR3 region is CASSLRGNTEAFF. In nucleotides, the CDR3 is TGTGCCAGCAGTTTAAGGGGAAACACTGAAGCTTTCTTT.

This clone was seen a few times. The gene calls are TRBV6-6 and TRBJ2-2; 12 bases are a match to TRBD2. Looked up from germline, CDR1 is MNHNY and CDR2 is SVGAGI (reference sequence). The CDR3 consists of 18 residues. J was trimmed by 0 bases and V by 5 bases; bases with no gene match: 7. The CDR3 nucleotides are TGTGCCAGCAGTCACGGACTAGCGGGACATCCGAACACCGGGGAGCTGTTTTTT. Translating it yields CASSHGLAGHPNTGELFF.

The chain joins TRBV5-1 to TRBJ2-3; D remains unclear. This CDR3 has 15 amino acids. The germline V and J ends were trimmed by 2 bases and 5 bases, with 15 bases remaining between them. Looked up from germline, CDR1 is SGHRS and CDR2 is YFSETQ. CDR3 amino acids: CASSFQDSSEDTQYF. The CDR3 DNA reads TGCGCCAGCAGCTTCCAAGACTCGTCCGAAGATACGCAGTATTTT.

The chain uses TRBV7-2 and TRBJ1-4; 9 nucleotides agree with TRBD1. Germline lookup yields CDR1 SGHTA and CDR2 FQGNSA. The CDR3 totals 16 residues. Trimming removed 5 bases from V and 4 bases from J; junction bases left unmatched: 8. As DNA, the CDR3 is TGTGCCAGCAGCCCGACAGGGGGTGGACTTAATGAAAAACTGTTTTTT. It codes for CASSPTGGGLNEKLFF.

The chain carries TRBV6-5 and TRBJ2-7; 7 bases are shared with TRBD2. Germline lookup yields CDR1 MNHEY and CDR2 SVGAGI. Trimming at V came to 7 bases and at J to 2 bases, leaving 8 bases not matched to a gene. CDR3 length: 14 residues. The CDR3 is CASKSSGRPYEQYF. The CDR3 bases are TGTGCCAGCAAGAGTAGCGGGCGTCCCTACGAGCAGTACTTC.

The chain uses TRBV7-9 and TRBJ2-1, with TRBD2 identical over 10 bases. CDR1 is SEHNR, CDR2 FQNEAQ, per germline (reference sequence). The CDR3 totals 15 residues. V gave up 1 base and J gave up 9 bases; unmatched junction bases: 6. CDR3 protein: CASSLVLAGVLEQFF. DNA of the CDR3: TGTGCCAGCAGCTTAGTCCTAGCGGGAGTTCTTGAGCAGTTCTTC.

This sequence joins TRBV27 and TRBJ2-2, with D perhaps TRBD2 (6 bases). The V gene lost 2 bases and the J gene lost 5 bases, with 15 bases spanning the gap. This CDR3 has 16 amino acids. CDR1 is MNHEY and CDR2 is SMNVEV in the germline V gene (reference sequence). CDR3 sequence (DNA): TGTGCCAGCAGTTTAAAGGGCCCAGGAGGGACCGGGGAGCTGTTTTTT. Translating it yields CASSLKGPGGTGELFF.

V is TRBV19 and J is TRBJ1-4; no firm D call. The CDR3 is 12 amino acids. Deletions cut 8 bases from V and 7 bases from J, with 11 bases between. The germline gives CDR1 LNHDA, CDR2 SQIVND (reference sequence). Here the CDR3 reads CASAGSSEKLFF. CDR3 sequence (DNA): TGTGCCAGTGCCGGGTCATCTGAAAAACTGTTTTTT.

In this sample, this clone is medium-sized. The V and J genes are TRBV7-9 and TRBJ1-1, with D possibly being TRBD1 (5 bases). The CDR3 totals 13 residues. V was pared by 2 bases and J by 2 bases, with 6 bases between. CDR1 SEHNR and CDR2 FQNEAQ come from the germline V gene (reference sequence). CDR3 loop: CASSLRGNTEAFF. DNA for the CDR3: TGTGCCAGCAGCTTAAGGGGAAACACTGAAGCTTTCTTT.

The chain is built from TRBV10-1 and TRBJ2-7; perhaps TRBD2 as D (11 bases). CDR1 and CDR2 (germline): WNHNN, SYGVQD (reference sequence). Trimming shortened V by 10 bases and J by 1 base, and 44 bases separated the two germline ends. CDR3 length: 23 residues. The CDR3 coding sequence is TGCGCCACAGCGAGCCCTGGGACAGGGGTAGCGGGAGGGCCCTCTTCTGGTTCCTACGAGCAGTACTTC. It translates to CATASPGTGVAGGPSSGSYEQYF.

The chain is built from TRBV25-1 and TRBJ1-2; tentatively, D is TRBD1 (5 bases). CDR3 size: 13 residues. Germline CDR1 MGHDK, CDR2 SYGVNS. The germline V and J ends were trimmed by 9 bases and 7 bases, with 18 bases remaining between them. CDR3 residues: CASRVSGHVGYTF. CDR3 nucleotide sequence: TGTGCCAGTAGGGTCTCCGGACACGTTGGCTACACCTTC.

J is TRBJ1-3 and V is TRBV7-5; the DNA was not used to check the table's D call, TRBD1. TRBV7-5 is shown as a pseudogene. The CDR3 length is 15 residues. This CDR3 is CVRSLLSGVGNTIYF. The CDR3 bases are TGTGTCAGAAGCTTACTATCAGGGGTCGGAAACACCATATATTTT.

The genes are TRBV4-1 and TRBJ1-5, with D possibly being TRBD1 (5 bases). V was pared by 1 base and J by 8 bases, with 15 bases between. The germline gives CDR1 MGHRA, CDR2 YSYEKL. This CDR3 is built from 15 residues. In nucleotides, the CDR3 is TGCGCCAGCAGCCAAGGTCGGTTCCCCAGGGAGCCCCAGCATTTT. Encoded protein: CASSQGRFPREPQHF.

The CDR3 protein is CASSLVAGGEAIQYF. The CDR3 DNA reads TGCGCCAGCAGCTTGGTTGCGGGGGGTGAGGCCATTCAGTACTTC. V and J are TRBV5-1 and TRBJ2-4; 8 bases line up with TRBD2. The CDR3 sequence is 15 residues long. Trimming took 0 bases from V and 9 from J; bases not matched to a gene: 8. Germline CDR1 is SGHRS and CDR2 is YFSETQ.

The chain is built from TRBV7-2 and TRBJ2-3, with D possibly matching TRBD1 (5 bases). Germline V gene sequence: CDR1 SGHTA, CDR2 FQGNSA. The V gene lost 2 bases and the J gene lost 5 bases, with 17 bases spanning the gap. The CDR3 contains 16 residues. The CDR3 loop is CASSLFGASNGDTQYF. The CDR3 nucleotides read TGTGCCAGCAGCTTATTTGGGGCCTCGAATGGAGATACGCAGTATTTT.

The V and J genes are TRBV7-3 and TRBJ2-2; 8 positions match TRBD2. The CDR3 is 19 residues long. Trimming cost V 4 bases and J 1 base; bases outside gene matches: 14. Germline-derived CDR1 and CDR2 are SGHTA and FQGTGA. This CDR3 is CASSSIAGLNKLNTGELFF. DNA of the CDR3: TGTGCCAGCAGCTCGATAGCGGGACTAAACAAGCTGAACACCGGGGAGCTGTTTTTT.

The V and J genes are TRBV29-1 and TRBJ2-3; possibly TRBD1 for D (6 bases). V shed 1 base and J shed 2 bases, with 16 bases lying between them. Germline V gives CDR1 SQVTM, CDR2 ANQGSEA. The CDR3 runs 16 residues. Here the CDR3 DNA reads TGCAGCGTTGAAGGGTGGGTGGGACATAACACAGATACGCAGTATTTT. Amino acids: CSVEGWVGHNTDTQYF.

The V gene is TRBV7-2, the J gene TRBJ2-7, with D possibly matching TRBD1 (5 bases). V was cut by 0 bases and J by 1 base, with 13 bases left in between. The CDR3 length is 16 residues. From germline, CDR1 is SGHTA and CDR2 FQGNSA. The CDR3 nucleotides read TGTGCCAGCAGCTTAGCTTCCAGGGAAGGATCCTACGAGCAGTACTTC. Residues: CASSLASREGSYEQYF.